The 2 T cell receptor beta chains reported below all come from one sample, sequenced in a study of graft-versus-host responses after intestinal transplantation. No antigens are known for them. Repertoires were generated with immunoSEQ multiplex PCR, while TCRdb's copy carries only in-frame clones and drops some. The profile shows tens of thousands of clones, 80% to 90% of them singletons. This material consisted of unstimulated CD4+ T cells sorted from spleen or lymph node cells, taken before transplant. These receptors were taken from a human donor who was the organ donor for an intestinal transplant.

CDR3 nucleotides: TGTGCCAGCAGCACGACAGGTTTCCCCAGCCGCCATGGCTACACCTTC. Encoded protein: CASSTTGFPSRHGYTF. The V gene is TRBV5-4, the J gene TRBJ1-2, with TRBD1 as a possible D gene (6 bases). Germline V gene sequence: CDR1 SGHNT, CDR2 YYREEE (reference sequence). The CDR3 contains 16 residues. The V end was cut by 4 bases, the J end by 6 bases, with 22 bases between. Complete variable domain (other parts from reference TRBV5-4 and TRBJ1-2): ETGVTQSPTHLIKTRGQQVTLRCSSQSGHNTVSWYQQALGQGPQFIFQYYREEENGRGNFPPRFSGLQFPNYSSELNVNALELDDSALYLCASSTTGFPSRHGYTFGSGTRLTVV.

V and J are TRBV11-2 and TRBJ2-2; 12 bases are shared with TRBD1. CDR1 is SGHAT, CDR2 FQNNGV, per germline. Trimming removed 5 bases from V and 7 bases from J; junction bases left unmatched: 8. This CDR3 is 16 amino acids long. CDR3 sequence: CASSQGDRGQDGELFF. The DNA for the CDR3 is TGTGCCAGCAGCCAAGGGGACAGGGGGCAAGACGGGGAGCTGTTTTTT.